These T cell receptor beta chains were read from a single sample in a study of STAT5B mutations in CD4+ large granular lymphocyte leukemia. Method: immunoSEQ multiplex PCR; TCRdb's copy keeps in-frame clones and lacks some. In the table there are some 35,000 clones, roughly 65% of which are singletons. The specimen was CD4+ T cells from blood buffy coats. These receptors all come from a human donor in good health. CDR3s include the opening cysteine and the closing phenylalanine or tryptophan. D genes are given only for firm matches. Only part of the rows carry a size: once, few, many, or a class if the clone is expanded.

clone_size	v_call	d_call	j_call	cdr3_aa	cdr3_nt
few	TRBV7-2	-	TRBJ2-3	CASTLGGAEGGTQYF	TGTGCCAGCACCCTGGGCGGGGCTGAAGGGGGTACGCAGTATTTT
-	TRBV7-2	-	TRBJ2-1	CASSFLQGREQFF	TGTGCCAGCAGCTTTTTACAGGGCCGTGAGCAGTTCTTC
-	TRBV5-4	TRBD1	TRBJ1-6	CASSPGGGQDNSPLHF	TGTGCCAGCAGCCCGGGAGGGGGACAGGATAATTCACCCCTCCACTTT
-	TRBV30	TRBD1	TRBJ1-1	CAWSARDRARGTEAFF	TGTGCCTGGAGTGCAAGGGACAGGGCCCGAGGTACTGAAGCTTTCTTT
few	TRBV10-3	TRBD1	TRBJ1-1	CAISAGTGGIRTEAFF	TGTGCCATCAGTGCCGGGACAGGGGGGATTCGCACTGAAGCTTTCTTT
-	TRBV5-4	-	TRBJ1-1	CASSSRGLNTEAFF	TGTGCCAGCAGCAGTCGGGGATTAAACACTGAAGCTTTCTTT
-	TRBV21-1	-	TRBJ2-7	CASSIPGQGAYEQYF	TGTGCCAGCAGCATACCGGGACAGGGTGCCTACGAGCAGTACTTC
-	TRBV28	-	TRBJ1-6	CATGDIRNSPLHF	TGTGCCACCGGGGATATAAGGAATTCACCCCTCCACTTT
-	TRBV7-6	-	TRBJ2-6	CASSLVRAGANVLTF	TGTGCCAGCAGCTTAGTCAGGGCTGGGGCCAACGTCCTGACTTTC
-	TRBV9	-	TRBJ2-5	CASSVKDGETQYF	TGTGCCAGCAGCGTAAAGGACGGGGAGACCCAGTACTTC
-	TRBV7-2	TRBD1	TRBJ1-1	CASSLGGQGFEAFF	TGTGCCAGCAGCTTAGGGGGACAGGGGTTTGAAGCTTTCTTT
-	TRBV6-5	-	TRBJ2-1	CASSLREQFF	TGTGCCAGCAGTTTACGGGAGCAGTTCTTC
-	TRBV7-2	-	TRBJ1-6	CASRVGTSNSPLHF	TGTGCCAGCAGGGTCGGGACATCGAATTCACCCCTCCACTTT
few	TRBV30	-	TRBJ2-7	CAWSVYGSTGQYF	TGTGCCTGGAGTGTTTATGGCAGCACTGGCCAGTACTTC
-	TRBV15	-	TRBJ1-5	CATSPIHSNQPQHF	TGTGCCACCTCACCAATCCATAGCAATCAGCCCCAGCATTTT
-	TRBV5-4	-	TRBJ1-6	CASSFESSDYSPLHF	TGTGCCAGCAGCTTTGAGTCCTCCGATTATTCACCCCTCCACTTT
once	TRBV10-2	-	TRBJ1-4	CASSEQPGGREKLFF	TGCGCCAGCAGTGAGCAACCAGGAGGGCGTGAAAAACTGTTTTTT
-	TRBV7-8	-	TRBJ1-6	CASSLVVRGGSPLHF	TGTGCCAGCAGCTTAGTCGTCAGGGGAGGGTCACCCCTCCACTTT
few	TRBV5-4	-	TRBJ1-1	CASSFVGLNTEAFF	TGTGCCAGCAGCTTTGTGGGGCTGAACACTGAAGCTTTCTTT
-	TRBV18	TRBD1	TRBJ2-1	CASSPLDRTDFEQFF	TGTGCCAGCTCACCATTGGACAGGACCGATTTTGAGCAGTTCTTC
few	TRBV19	-	TRBJ2-2	CASSRLSSGNTGELFF	TGTGCCAGTAGCCGTTTGAGTAGCGGCAACACCGGGGAGCTGTTTTTT
once	TRBV6-5	-	TRBJ2-5	CASSRLTGFQETQYF	TGTGCCAGCAGTCGATTGACAGGCTTCCAAGAGACCCAGTACTTC
once	TRBV7-9	-	TRBJ1-2	CASSRREGGYTF	TGTGCCAGCAGTCGGAGGGAGGGGGGCTACACCTTC
-	TRBV5-1	TRBD2	TRBJ2-5	CASSLDGTSEETQYF	TGCGCCAGCAGCTTGGACGGGACTAGTGAAGAGACCCAGTACTTC
-	TRBV25-1	TRBD2	TRBJ2-1	CASSANSGGASEQFF	TGTGCCAGCAGTGCAAATAGCGGGGGGGCCAGTGAGCAGTTCTTC
-	TRBV5-6	-	TRBJ2-1	CASSLWDRNEQFF	TGTGCCAGCAGCTTGTGGGATCGCAATGAGCAGTTCTTC
-	TRBV2	-	TRBJ1-3	CASSDRRVHGNTIYF	TGTGCCAGCAGTGACCGGAGGGTTCATGGAAACACCATATATTTT
-	TRBV9	TRBD2	TRBJ2-7	CASGGTSGNSVSYEQYF	TGTGCCAGCGGGGGGACTAGCGGTAATAGTGTATCGTACGAGCAGTACTTC
-	TRBV5-5	-	TRBJ1-3	CASSLGQGFGNTIYF	TGTGCCAGCAGCTTGGGGCAGGGGTTCGGAAACACCATATATTTT
-	TRBV7-2	TRBD1	TRBJ2-7	CASTKLGGNYEQYF	TGTGCCAGCACCAAGTTAGGGGGCAACTACGAGCAGTACTTC
-	TRBV4-3	TRBD1	TRBJ2-2	CASSQGQGWYTGELFF	TGCGCCAGCAGCCAAGGACAGGGGTGGTACACCGGGGAGCTGTTTTTT
once	TRBV25-1	TRBD1	TRBJ2-3	CASSEWKGQYIDTQYF	TGTGCCAGCAGTGAATGGAAGGGACAGTACATCGATACGCAGTATTTT
-	TRBV5-4	TRBD1	TRBJ1-4	CASSLGPGLRGQGEKLFF	TGTGCCAGCAGCTTGGGCCCTGGGTTGAGGGGGCAAGGCGAAAAACTGTTTTTT
-	TRBV7-9	-	TRBJ2-4	CASSITRGLAKNIQYF	TGTGCCAGCAGCATAACCCGGGGCTTAGCCAAAAACATTCAGTACTTC
-	TRBV28	TRBD1	TRBJ1-1	CASSLQGALLAFF	TGTGCCAGCAGTTTACAGGGGGCGCTGTTGGCTTTCTTT
-	TRBV28	-	TRBJ1-2	CASTPADVYGYTF	TGTGCCAGCACCCCCGCGGACGTCTATGGCTACACCTTC
-	TRBV30	-	TRBJ1-5	CAWTSSINQPQHF	TGTGCCTGGACGTCCAGCATCAATCAGCCCCAGCATTTT
-	TRBV5-4	TRBD2	TRBJ2-3	CASSLYLAGGSSTDTQYF	TGTGCCAGCAGCTTGTATCTAGCGGGAGGGTCGAGCACAGATACGCAGTATTTT
-	TRBV27	-	TRBJ2-7	CASSFQGGGYEQYF	TGTGCCAGCAGTTTTCAGGGAGGTGGCTACGAGCAGTACTTC
few	TRBV5-6	-	TRBJ1-1	CASSLAPEAEAFF	TGTGCCAGCAGCTTGGCCCCGGAGGCTGAAGCTTTCTTT
-	TRBV7-9	-	TRBJ2-3	CASSRQSTDTQYF	TGTGCCAGCAGCCGACAGAGCACAGATACGCAGTATTTT
-	TRBV15	-	TRBJ1-5	CATSPWGSNQPQHF	TGTGCCACCAGCCCCTGGGGGAGCAATCAGCCCCAGCATTTT
-	TRBV7-9	-	TRBJ1-6	CASWGPSGNSPLHF	TGTGCCAGCTGGGGACCCTCGGGGAATTCACCCCTCCACTTT
-	TRBV27	-	TRBJ1-1	CATLPGQLFMNTEAFF	TGTGCCACTCTCCCAGGACAACTCTTCATGAACACTGAAGCTTTCTTT
-	TRBV5-1	TRBD2	TRBJ2-5	CASSLAPAGGSETQYF	TGCGCCAGCAGCTTGGCCCCGGCGGGGGGATCGGAGACCCAGTACTTC
-	TRBV30	-	TRBJ2-3	CAANRESTDTQYF	TGTGCCGCCAACAGGGAGAGCACAGATACGCAGTATTTT
-	TRBV19	-	TRBJ1-5	CASGRGRNNQPQHF	TGTGCCTCCGGGCGGGGAAGAAACAATCAGCCCCAGCATTTT
-	TRBV7-9	TRBD2	TRBJ2-2	CASSPRGGAKTGELFF	TGTGCCAGCAGCCCTCGCGGGGGGGCGAAAACCGGGGAGCTGTTTTTT
-	TRBV6-5	-	TRBJ2-7	CASRVTDSGFYEQYF	TGTGCCAGCAGAGTAACAGACTCCGGTTTCTACGAGCAGTACTTC
once	TRBV10-3	TRBD1	TRBJ2-1	CAISEFGQGSEQFF	TGTGCCATCAGTGAGTTCGGACAGGGGTCTGAGCAGTTCTTC
few	TRBV7-9	-	TRBJ1-6	CASSRDTPFSPLHF	TGTGCCAGCAGCAGGGACACCCCATTTTCACCCCTCCACTTT
-	TRBV10-1	TRBD2	TRBJ2-7	CASSDARGGLYEQYF	TGCGCCAGCAGTGATGCTCGCGGGGGGCTCTACGAGCAGTACTTC
-	TRBV6-1	TRBD2	TRBJ2-3	CASSERVGGEADTQYF	TGTGCCAGCAGTGAACGAGTCGGGGGGGAGGCAGATACGCAGTATTTT